This TCR beta chain was obtained from a study of post-analysis software for immune sequencing data (dated by TCRdb to between 2015 and 2016). Background for the entire study: Relapsing-remitting, secondary progressive and progressive-relapsing multiple sclerosis were recorded as disease courses, and subtype annotation was lacking for some patients. Patient repertoires were compared against 11 to 12 previously published healthy control repertoires from donors aged about 6 to 27 years. A subset of samples was prepared in parallel using single-end sample barcoding, then pooled and co-amplified after Illumina adapter ligation. Study-level results and caveats: When samples were clustered directly using the F measure, samples prepared in the same batch co-clustered strongly, which prompted a batch-effect correction. The control group was slightly older than the multiple sclerosis patient group. Significantly lower normalized Chao1 diversity was found in multiple sclerosis patients than in controls, suggesting substantial peripheral T-cell clonal expansion. Patients showed significantly higher frequencies than controls for a handful of TRBV segments, among them TRBV5-6, TRBV5-1 and TRBV20-1.

To demonstrate the VDJtools post-analysis software, TCR beta repertoires were profiled from the peripheral blood of about 13 young patients with multiple sclerosis. Multiple sclerosis patients were children and adolescents aged roughly 6 to 16 years. Ten or more counts support this clonotype. Its antigen is still unknown. No clone much larger than this one lies a single base away; base qualities are absent. V and J lose 6 bases and 1 base, and a span of 7 bases separates them. From the cysteine through the phenylalanine, the CDR3 covers 14 amino acids. Of all the DNA, just the CDR3 is kept, 42 bases in frame from base 1. CDR1 SGHTA and CDR2 FQGNSA were looked up in the germline V gene. The receptor library was made with PCR. Sequencing relied on an Illumina HiSeq 2500. To reduce PCR and sequencing biases, unique molecular identifiers were built into the TCR beta cDNA libraries. Approximately 500,000 cDNA molecules were obtained for every 1 to 10 million input T cells, so each molecule roughly corresponded to one T cell. The patient libraries were prepared and sequenced with the same protocol used for the earlier healthy control dataset. Samples belonging to the same batch were prepared together, multiplexed and sequenced on a shared HiSeq lane. As for how the authors treated the data: Raw barcoded reads were processed with MIGEC, discarding single-read molecular identifier groups before consensus assembly and CDR3 extraction. Clonotype tables were post-analysed with VDJtools, and diversity was normalized by down-sampling all datasets to the smallest sample size. In repertoire overlap clustering, CDR3 amino acid sequences, but not nucleotide sequences, were matched to correct batch-related cross-sample contamination. The public reads were quality trimmed at Q25 with fastp and then assembled into clones with MiXCR by TCRdb, keeping productive beta chains. Identical CDR3 protein sequences are pooled into one entry, listed with their most common genes and DNA. For this entry, the V and J calls and clone size follow TCRdb and not the study's own pipeline. This sample gives some 690,000 distinct CDR3 sequences in total; roughly 30% of them show up just once. The ten largest clones take up around 0.56% of the sample.

The chain links TRBV7-2 with TRBJ1-6; the D gene cannot be named for sure. The sequence was collected from a girl under 18 with multiple sclerosis. Input material: blood. The CDR3 region reads CASSLGSYNSPLHF. Here is the DNA: TGTGCCAGCAGTTTGGGGTCCTATAATTCACCCCTCCACTTT. With the portions outside the CDR3 filled from the reference TRBV7-2 and TRBJ1-6 genes, the complete variable region becomes GAGVSQSPSNKVTEKGKDVELRCDPISGHTALYWYRQSLGQGLEFLIYFQGNSAPDKSGLPSDRFSAERTGGSVSTLTIQRTQQEDSAVYLCASSLGSYNSPLHFGNGTRLTVT.